This T cell receptor beta chain was obtained from a study of Tregs in tolerant kidney transplant recipients. General study results and limits: Findings come from small patient numbers and require larger validation.

CDR1 and CDR2 from the germline V gene are LGHNA and YSLEER. The CDR3 runs 17 residues. V was pared by 0 bases and J by 1 base, with 4 bases of the junction left unmatched. With regard to this clone: Its antigen is not known.

Produced via immunoSEQ multiplex PCR; TCRdb's table is partial and in-frame only. The sample lists around 61,000 clones; around 80% were seen once. The chain uses TRBV4-3 and TRBJ2-2; 8 bases are a match to TRBD2. Material: CD4+ T cells from blood. The TCR comes from a human donor in good health. The CDR3 DNA sequence: TGCGCCAGCAGCCAAGATCTACTAGCGGTGAACACCGGGGAGCTGTTTTTT. Translated: CASSQDLLAVNTGELFF.